A single sample is the source of the 25 T cell receptor beta chains below, sequenced in a study of OX40 agonist ivuxolimab in advanced cancers. Produced via immunoSEQ multiplex PCR; TCRdb's table is partial and in-frame only. The table lists approximately 70,000 clones, around 87% of them singletons, with 0.85% to 0.95% in the top ten. The sequences come from CD4+ or CD8+ T cells sorted from blood, collected in a trial of the OX40 agonist ivuxolimab. Source of these receptors: an adult with an advanced solid tumor such as melanoma, head and neck, liver or kidney cancer.

The chain carries TRBV7-2 and TRBJ1-3; D call uncertain. The CDR3 spans 16 residues. Germline CDR1 and CDR2: SGHTA and FQGNSA. V gave up 1 base and J gave up 0 bases, with 10 bases separating them. CDR3 nucleotide sequence: TGTGCCAGCAGCTTAGAGGCAGCGAACTCTGGAAACACCATATATTTT. Translated: CASSLEAANSGNTIYF.

This rearrangement joins TRBV5-8 to TRBJ2-5; 8 bases map to TRBD1. Per germline, CDR1 SGHTS and CDR2 YDEGEE. CDR3 size: 15 residues. V lost 4 bases to trimming and J lost 1 base; unmatched junction nucleotides: 6. CDR3 coding DNA: TGTGCCAGCAGCCTGGGACAGGAATTCCAAGAGACCCAGTACTTC. Amino acid sequence: CASSLGQEFQETQYF.

For the CDR3, the DNA is TGTGCCAGCAGTGACCCCATCAAGGGAGCCTACACCTTC. Translation gives CASSDPIKGAYTF. This chain connects TRBV25-1 to TRBJ1-2; no firm D call. Germline V lookup: CDR1 MGHDK, CDR2 SYGVNS. CDR3 size: 13 residues. V was shortened by 3 bases and J by 10 bases, with 15 bases between the two germline ends.

The chain combines TRBV6-5 with TRBJ2-7; 8 bases fit TRBD2. Germline V gives CDR1 MNHEY, CDR2 SVGAGI. CDR3 size: 15 residues. V shed 0 bases, J shed 2 bases, and the junction held 3 bases outside the gene matches. CDR3 loop: CASSYSSGGTYEQYF. CDR3 nucleotides: TGTGCCAGCAGTTACTCTTCGGGGGGGACCTACGAGCAGTACTTC.

This rearrangement joins TRBV5-1 to TRBJ2-1; 8 nucleotides line up with TRBD1. J lost 5 bases, V lost 5 bases, and 6 bases had no gene match. Germline lookup yields CDR1 SGHRS and CDR2 YFSETQ. CDR3 size: 14 residues. This chain's CDR3 is CASRGQVLDNEQFF. The CDR3 nucleotides are TGCGCCAGCAGGGGACAGGTTTTGGACAATGAGCAGTTCTTC.

This clone occurred a few times. The rearrangement links TRBV11-3 to TRBJ2-2; D gene unclear. Trimming removed 5 bases at V and 6 bases at J, with 13 bases between. The V gene's germline CDR1 is SGHNT and CDR2 YENEEA. The CDR3 consists of 14 residues. This CDR3 reads CASSPGRLAGELFF. The CDR3 region has the DNA TGTGCCAGCAGCCCCGGCCGTCTAGCCGGGGAGCTGTTTTTT.

Notes on this clone: An end of the junction differs from the germline gene, which may be a read error. This chain joins TRBV7-7 and TRBJ2-2; D not certain. Germline lookup yields CDR1 SSHAT and CDR2 FNYEAQ (reference sequence). The CDR3 consists of 13 residues. The CDR3 bases are TGTGCTAGCAGCCCGGTCGGCACCGGGGAGCTGTTTTTT. This encodes CASSPVGTGELFF.

The rearrangement links TRBV13 to TRBJ1-2, with TRBD1 as a possible D gene (6 bases). Germline assignment: CDR1 PRHDT and CDR2 FYEKMQ (reference sequence). Trimming removed 5 bases from V and 8 bases from J, with 12 bases in between. This CDR3 has 12 amino acids. Written as DNA, the CDR3 is TGTGCCAGCAGCGTCCAGGGGAACGGCTACACCTTC. It codes for CASSVQGNGYTF.

V and J are TRBV10-3 and TRBJ2-7, with D unresolved. V lost 3 bases and J 7 bases, leaving 22 bases between the germline ends. The germline V gene encodes CDR1 ENHRY and CDR2 SYGVKD. The CDR3 is 16 amino acids. The chain's CDR3 is CAISETPLLAAREQYF. The CDR3, as DNA: TGTGCCATCAGTGAAACCCCCTTATTGGCGGCGAGGGAGCAGTACTTC.

The genes are TRBV5-1 and TRBJ2-7; the D gene is possibly TRBD1 (5 bases). CDR1 SGHRS and CDR2 YFSETQ come from the germline V gene. The CDR3 extends over 14 amino acids. Trimming took 5 bases from V and 2 from J, leaving 14 bases between them. The CDR3: CASRQPGAAYEQYF. CDR3 bases: TGCGCCAGCAGGCAACCTGGGGCCGCCTACGAGCAGTACTTC.

The sample holds a few counts of this clone. This chain uses TRBV2 with TRBJ1-5, with TRBD1 as a possible D gene (5 bases). Trimming left V 1 base short and J 4 bases short, with 8 bases between. This CDR3 has 14 amino acids. Germline CDR1 reads SNHLY; CDR2 reads FYNNEI. CDR3: CASSEVRGNQPQHF. The CDR3 DNA sequence: TGTGCCAGCAGTGAAGTAAGGGGTAATCAGCCCCAGCATTTT.

The chain joins TRBV27 to TRBJ1-1, with D possibly matching TRBD1 (6 bases). The V and J ends lost 2 bases and 0 bases respectively, with 7 bases between them. Germline assignment: CDR1 MNHEY and CDR2 SMNVEV (reference sequence). The CDR3 is made up of 14 amino acids. CDR3 nucleotide sequence: TGTGCCAGCAGTTTAAGGACAGTGAACACTGAAGCTTTCTTT. Translated, it gives CASSLRTVNTEAFF.

CDR3 sequence reads: CASSSLNYGYTF. CDR3 in DNA: TGCGCCAGCAGCAGCCTGAACTATGGCTACACCTTC. The rearrangement joins TRBV4-1 to TRBJ1-2; D remains unclear. The CDR3 has 12 amino acids. Germline assignment: CDR1 MGHRA and CDR2 YSYEKL. The V end was cut by 5 bases, the J end by 2 bases, with 6 bases between.

The rearrangement joins TRBV4-1 to TRBJ2-3; weak D call: TRBD2 (5 bases). The germline V gene has CDR1 MGHRA and CDR2 YSYEKL. The V and J ends lost 1 base and 8 bases respectively, with 16 bases between them. The CDR3 has 15 residues. The CDR3 bases are TGCGCCAGCAGCCAAGTGGGAGTTCCCGCGAGTACGCAGTATTTT. This sequence encodes CASSQVGVPASTQYF.

The chain links TRBV7-8 to TRBJ2-1; D gene uncertain. Looked up from germline, CDR1 is SGHVS and CDR2 is FQNEAQ. V was pared by 5 bases and J by 4 bases, with 12 bases between. The length of the CDR3 is 14 residues. The CDR3 is CASSPTPGYNEQFF. CDR3 coding DNA: TGTGCCAGCAGCCCCACCCCGGGTTACAATGAGCAGTTCTTC.

In its sample, this clone was seen once. The V call is TRBV7-2, the J call TRBJ1-2; D unclear. CDR1 SGHTA and CDR2 FQGNSA come from the germline V gene. There are 12 residues in the CDR3. The germline V and J ends were trimmed by 1 base and 6 bases, with 6 bases remaining between them. The CDR3 is CASSLVPNGYTF. As DNA, the CDR3 is TGTGCCAGCAGCTTAGTTCCCAATGGCTACACCTTC.

The V call is TRBV5-1, the J call TRBJ2-3; the D gene could be TRBD1 or TRBD2 (5 bases each). V was trimmed by 1 base and J by 2 bases, leaving 11 bases between them. CDR3 size: 15 residues. The germline V gene encodes CDR1 SGHRS and CDR2 YFSETQ. The CDR3 nucleotides are TGCGCCAGCAGCTTGAGGGGACCTTACACAGATACGCAGTATTTT. Protein sequence: CASSLRGPYTDTQYF.

This clone was recorded only once. This chain connects TRBV19 to TRBJ2-1; the D gene is possibly TRBD2 (6 bases). This CDR3 comprises 15 residues. V lost 5 bases and J 6 bases, leaving 17 bases between the germline ends. Looked up from germline, CDR1 is LNHDA and CDR2 is SQIVND (reference sequence). CDR3 sequence: CASSDWLAKGNEQFF. Written as DNA, the CDR3 is TGTGCCAGTAGTGACTGGCTAGCGAAGGGCAATGAGCAGTTCTTC.

This clone has just one count. V is TRBV19 and J is TRBJ2-2; TRBD1 matches at 8 bases. V shed 8 bases, J shed 4 bases, and the junction held 3 bases outside the gene matches. The CDR3 is made up of 13 amino acids. Germline V gene data show CDR1 as LNHDA and CDR2 as SQIVND (reference sequence). In DNA, the CDR3 is TGTGCCAGTTGGACAGGGCTCACCGGGGAGCTGTTTTTT. Translation gives CASWTGLTGELFF.

The J gene is TRBJ1-2, the V gene TRBV28; 10 nucleotides align to TRBD1. In germline, CDR1 is MDHEN, CDR2 SYDVKM. CDR3 size: 14 residues. V lost 7 bases and J lost 2; bases outside the gene matches: 4. CDR3 bases: TGTGCCAGCATCCCGGGACAGGGGAACTATGGCTACACCTTC. Translating gives CASIPGQGNYGYTF.

The chain joins TRBV30 to TRBJ2-5; D perhaps matches TRBD2 (7 bases). From germline, CDR1 is GTSNPN and CDR2 SVGIG (reference sequence). The CDR3 is made up of 13 amino acids. V shed 2 bases and J shed 11 bases, with 18 bases lying between them. CDR3: CAWSRGGQKGQYF. In nucleotides, the CDR3 is TGTGCCTGGAGTAGGGGGGGGCAGAAGGGTCAGTACTTC.

The gene calls are TRBV4-1 and TRBJ2-5; 8 positions agree with TRBD2. CDR3 length: 15 amino acids. V shed 4 bases and J 5 bases; nucleotides not matched to a gene: 9. CDR1 and CDR2 from the germline V gene are MGHRA and YSYEKL. As DNA, the CDR3 is TGCGCCAGCAGCCCGGCCCCGGGACTAGATGAGACCCAGTACTTC. Residues: CASSPAPGLDETQYF.

The gene calls are TRBV18 and TRBJ1-1; D possibly corresponds to TRBD1 (5 bases). The CDR3 is 16 residues long. Trimming pared 3 bases from V and 6 bases from J, leaving 20 bases between. The germline CDR1 and CDR2 sequences are KGHSH and LQKENI. CDR3 sequence: CASSPAGGGVLAEAFF. CDR3 DNA sequence: TGTGCCAGCTCACCCGCTGGGGGAGGGGTGTTGGCTGAAGCTTTCTTT.

This sequence joins TRBV2 and TRBJ1-5; the match to TRBD1 covers 10 bases. This CDR3 is built from 15 residues. V shed 6 bases and J 2 bases; nucleotides not matched to a gene: 4. Per the germline V gene, CDR1 is SNHLY and CDR2 is FYNNEI. The CDR3 here is CASRTGTGGNQPQHF. CDR3 sequence (DNA): TGTGCCAGCAGAACCGGGACAGGGGGCAATCAGCCCCAGCATTTT. Full variable domain (remainder filled in from reference TRBV2 and TRBJ1-5): EPEVTQTPSHQVTQMGQEVILRCVPISNHLYFYWYRQILGQKVEFLVSFYNNEISEKSEIFDDQFSVERPDGSNFTLKIRSTKLEDSAMYFCASRTGTGGNQPQHFGDGTRLSIL.

The rearrangement uses TRBV5-6 and TRBJ2-7; possible D gene TRBD1, 7 bases. Germline V CDR1 and CDR2: SGHDT, YYEEEE. The V gene lost 2 bases and the J gene lost 5 bases, with 26 bases spanning the gap. The CDR3 sequence is 18 residues long. CDR3 region: CASSFPGGWEAGSHEQYF. CDR3 nucleotide sequence: TGTGCCAGCAGCTTCCCAGGGGGTTGGGAGGCAGGGAGCCACGAGCAGTACTTC.